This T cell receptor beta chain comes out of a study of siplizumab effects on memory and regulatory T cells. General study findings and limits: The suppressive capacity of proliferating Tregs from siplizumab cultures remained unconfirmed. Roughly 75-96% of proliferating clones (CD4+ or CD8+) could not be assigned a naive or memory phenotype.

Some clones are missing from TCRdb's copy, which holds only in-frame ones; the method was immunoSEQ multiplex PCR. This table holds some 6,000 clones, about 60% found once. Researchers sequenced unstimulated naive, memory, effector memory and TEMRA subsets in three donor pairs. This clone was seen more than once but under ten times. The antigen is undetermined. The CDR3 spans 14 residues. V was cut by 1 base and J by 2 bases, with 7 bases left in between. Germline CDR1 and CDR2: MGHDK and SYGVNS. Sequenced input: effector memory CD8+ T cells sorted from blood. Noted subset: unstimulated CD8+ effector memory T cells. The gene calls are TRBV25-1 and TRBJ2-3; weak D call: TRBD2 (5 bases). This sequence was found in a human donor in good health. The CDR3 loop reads CASSEFGLTDTQYF. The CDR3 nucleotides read TGTGCCAGCAGTGAATTTGGACTCACAGATACGCAGTATTTT.